One sample yielded the 10 T cell receptor beta chains listed below, sequenced in a study of T-cell memory formation after mild COVID-19. TCRdb redid the calling of the 5' RACE reads with MiXCR, one entry per CDR3 protein. The sample lists hundreds of thousands of distinct CDR3 sequences; 28% were seen once. The sample taken for sequencing was PBMCs or a T cell subset sorted from them (not recorded which). All receptors derive from an adult woman who had mild COVID-19 (a few samples of this study predate the infection). Cell type and time point are not known.

This rearrangement joins TRBV11-2 to TRBJ1-2, with D possibly TRBD1 on 5 matching bases. Trimming stripped 0 bases from V and 0 bases from J, with 8 bases between. Germline lookup yields CDR1 SGHAT and CDR2 FQNNGV. The CDR3 length is 15 residues. The CDR3 loop is CASSLDRASNYGYTF. CDR3 nucleotide sequence: TGTGCCAGCAGCTTAGACAGGGCCTCTAACTATGGCTACACCTTC.

This clonotype was detected only a few times. The chain recombines TRBV7-9 with TRBJ2-7; D is undetermined. The CDR3 length is 11 residues. Germline V lookup: CDR1 SEHNR, CDR2 FQNEAQ (reference sequence). V was trimmed by 6 bases and J by 4 bases, leaving 7 bases between them. CDR3 sequence reads: CASSHQYEQYF. In DNA, the CDR3 is TGTGCCAGCAGTCATCAATACGAGCAGTACTTC.

The chain is built from TRBV3-1 and TRBJ1-1; D is possibly TRBD1 (6 bases). V lost 11 bases and J 4 bases, leaving 14 bases between the germline ends. Germline CDR1 LGHDT, CDR2 YNNKEL (reference sequence). This CDR3 has 12 residues. This CDR3 reads CASGHRSTEAFF. For the CDR3, the DNA is TGTGCCTCGGGACATCGATCCACTGAAGCTTTCTTT.

In this sample, this clonotype turned up a few times. The chain recombines TRBV10-3 with TRBJ1-2, with D possibly matching TRBD1 (5 bases). The CDR3 totals 13 residues. The ends were cut back, 6 bases at V and 2 bases at J, with 10 bases in the middle. CDR1 is ENHRY and CDR2 is SYGVKD in the germline V gene. In nucleotides, the CDR3 is TGTGCCATCAGAGCAGGGCCCAACTATGGCTACACCTTC. It yields the protein CAIRAGPNYGYTF.

The chain carries TRBV4-1 and TRBJ2-2; TRBD2 aligns across 9 bases. The CDR3 length is 18 residues. The V segment lost 0 bases and the J segment 7 bases; nucleotides outside the gene matches: 12. Germline CDR1 and CDR2: MGHRA and YSYEKL. CDR3: CASSQDVRLAGNVGELFF. CDR3 DNA sequence: TGCGCCAGCAGCCAAGATGTGAGGCTAGCGGGAAATGTCGGGGAGCTGTTTTTT.

This clonotype was detected only a few times. The chain joins TRBV5-6 to TRBJ2-3; weak D call: TRBD1 (6 bases). The CDR3 contains 14 residues. The germline V and J ends were trimmed by 2 bases and 4 bases, with 11 bases remaining between them. The germline CDR1 and CDR2 sequences are SGHDT and YYEEEE. Here the CDR3 DNA reads TGTGCCAGCAGCTTAAGGACAGCCCCAGATACGCAGTATTTT. This gives the protein CASSLRTAPDTQYF.

V usage is TRBV6-6 and J usage is TRBJ1-1; the D is unclear. This CDR3 region has 14 residues. Trimming shortened V by 7 bases and J by 2 bases, and 14 bases separated the two germline ends. Germline V gene lookup returns CDR1 MNHNY and CDR2 SVGAGI (reference sequence). This CDR3 reads CASIGSRYNTEAFF. DNA of the CDR3: TGTGCCAGCATTGGGTCAAGATATAACACTGAAGCTTTCTTT.

This clonotype was seen only a few times. At one boundary the junction diverges from the germline segment, which might be a read error. The V call is TRBV2, the J call TRBJ2-7; TRBD2 matches at 7 bases. The CDR3 loop spans 12 amino acids. Germline loops: CDR1 SNHLY, CDR2 FYNNEI. The CDR3: CASCPNPGLQSF. Written as DNA, the CDR3 is TGTGCCAGTTGTCCCAACCCGGGACTACAGAGCTTC. Filled out from reference TRBV2 and TRBJ2-7, the complete variable domain reads EPEVTQTPSHQVTQMGQEVILRCVPISNHLYFYWYRQILGQKVEFLVSFYNNEISEKSEIFDDQFSVERPDGSNFTLKIRSTKLEDSAMYFCASCPNPGLQSFGPGTRLTVT.

V and J are TRBV10-3 and TRBJ2-3; 8 bases are a match to TRBD2. V dropped 4 bases and J dropped 6; count of bases not matched to a gene: 9. Germline CDR1 is ENHRY and CDR2 is SYGVKD. The CDR3 runs 15 residues. The CDR3 protein is CAISGLAGGADTQYF. CDR3 coding DNA: TGTGCCATCAGTGGCCTCGCGGGGGGCGCGGATACGCAGTATTTT.

The rearrangement joins TRBV20-1 to TRBJ2-5; 8 positions agree with TRBD1. In germline, CDR1 is DFQATT, CDR2 SNEGSKA (reference sequence). This CDR3 has 13 residues. V was clipped by 5 bases and J by 5 bases; unmatched bases: 7. CDR3 sequence (DNA): TGCAGTGCTCCCCAGGGGGCTGGGGAGACCCAGTACTTC. As protein: CSAPQGAGETQYF.